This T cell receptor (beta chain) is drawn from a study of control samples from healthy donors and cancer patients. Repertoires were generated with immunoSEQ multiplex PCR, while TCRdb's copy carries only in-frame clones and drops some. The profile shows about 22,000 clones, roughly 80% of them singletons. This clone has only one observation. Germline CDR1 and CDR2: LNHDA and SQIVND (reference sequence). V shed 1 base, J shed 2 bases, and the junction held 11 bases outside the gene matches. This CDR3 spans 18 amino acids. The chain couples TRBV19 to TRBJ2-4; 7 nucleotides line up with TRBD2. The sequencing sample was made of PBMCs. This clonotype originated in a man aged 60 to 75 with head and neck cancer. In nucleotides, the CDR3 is TGTGCCAGTAGTATAGGGCCTTCGACTAGCATAACCAAAAACATTCAGTACTTC. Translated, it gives CASSIGPSTSITKNIQYF.